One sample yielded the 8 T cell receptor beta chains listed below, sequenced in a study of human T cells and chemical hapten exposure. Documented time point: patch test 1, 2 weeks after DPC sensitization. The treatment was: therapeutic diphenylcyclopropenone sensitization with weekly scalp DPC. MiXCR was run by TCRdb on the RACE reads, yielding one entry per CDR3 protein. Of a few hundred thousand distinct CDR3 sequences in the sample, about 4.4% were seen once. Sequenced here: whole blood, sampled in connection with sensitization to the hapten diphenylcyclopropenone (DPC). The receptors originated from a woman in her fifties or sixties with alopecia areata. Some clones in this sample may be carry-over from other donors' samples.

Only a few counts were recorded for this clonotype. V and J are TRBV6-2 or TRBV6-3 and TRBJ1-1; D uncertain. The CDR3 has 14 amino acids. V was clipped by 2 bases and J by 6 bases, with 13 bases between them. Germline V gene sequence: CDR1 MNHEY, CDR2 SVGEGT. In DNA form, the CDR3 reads TGTGCCAGCAGTTACGTGGGGAGCACGGCTGAAGCTTTCTTT. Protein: CASSYVGSTAEAFF.

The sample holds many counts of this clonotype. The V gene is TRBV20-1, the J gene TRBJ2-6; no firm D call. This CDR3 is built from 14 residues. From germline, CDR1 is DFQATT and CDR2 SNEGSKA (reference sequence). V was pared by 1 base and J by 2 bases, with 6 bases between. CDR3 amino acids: CSARVSPGANVLTF. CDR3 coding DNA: TGCAGTGCTAGAGTCAGTCCTGGGGCCAACGTCCTGACTTTC.

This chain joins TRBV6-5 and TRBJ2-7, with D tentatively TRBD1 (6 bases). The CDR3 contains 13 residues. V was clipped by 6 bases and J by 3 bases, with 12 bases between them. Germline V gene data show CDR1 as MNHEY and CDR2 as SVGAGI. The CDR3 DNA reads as TGTGCCAGCAGGGAGACAGGAGGCTACGAGCAGTACTTC. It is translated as CASRETGGYEQYF.

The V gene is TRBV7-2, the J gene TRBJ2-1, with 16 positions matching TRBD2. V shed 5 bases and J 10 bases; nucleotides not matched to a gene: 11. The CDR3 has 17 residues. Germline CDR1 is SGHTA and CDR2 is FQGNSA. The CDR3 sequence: CASSARPGLAGGREQFF. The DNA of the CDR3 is TGTGCCAGCAGCGCCCGTCCGGGACTAGCGGGGGGGCGGGAGCAGTTCTTC.

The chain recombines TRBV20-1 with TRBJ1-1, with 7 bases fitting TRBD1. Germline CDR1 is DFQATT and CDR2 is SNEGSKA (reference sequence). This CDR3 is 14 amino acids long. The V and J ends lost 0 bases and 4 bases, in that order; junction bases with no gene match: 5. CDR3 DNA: TGCAGTGCTAGAGACTACAGGGGAGCCACTGAAGCTTTCTTT. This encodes CSARDYRGATEAFF.

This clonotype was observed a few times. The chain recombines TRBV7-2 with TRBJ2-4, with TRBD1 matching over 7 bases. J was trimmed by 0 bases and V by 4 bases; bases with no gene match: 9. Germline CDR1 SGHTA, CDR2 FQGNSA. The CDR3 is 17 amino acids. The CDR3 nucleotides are TGTGCCAGCAGCTCCGGACAGGCACCCATAGCCAAAAACATTCAGTACTTC. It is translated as CASSSGQAPIAKNIQYF.

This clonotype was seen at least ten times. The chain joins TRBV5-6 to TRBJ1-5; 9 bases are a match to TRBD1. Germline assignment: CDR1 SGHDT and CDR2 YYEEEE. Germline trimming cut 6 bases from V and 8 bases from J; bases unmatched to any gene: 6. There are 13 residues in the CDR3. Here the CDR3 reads CASTLGQGEPQHF. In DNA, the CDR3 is TGTGCCAGCACGCTGGGACAGGGCGAGCCCCAGCATTTT. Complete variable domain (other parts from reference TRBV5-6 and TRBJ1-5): DAGVTQSPTHLIKTRGQQVTLRCSPKSGHDTVSWYQQALGQGPQFIFQYYEEEERQRGNFPDRFSGHQFPNYSSELNVNALLLGDSALYLCASTLGQGEPQHFGDGTRLSIL.

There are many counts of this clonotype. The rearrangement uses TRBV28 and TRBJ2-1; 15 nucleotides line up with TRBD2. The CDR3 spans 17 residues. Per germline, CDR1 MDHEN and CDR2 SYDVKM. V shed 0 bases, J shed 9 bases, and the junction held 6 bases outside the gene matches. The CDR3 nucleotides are TGTGCCAGCAGTTTATGGGGGACTAGCGGGAGGAGGGGTGAGCAGTTCTTC. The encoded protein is CASSLWGTSGRRGEQFF.